One sample yielded the 13 T cell receptor beta chains listed below, sequenced in a study of cytomegalovirus exposure and HLA in healthy donors. 60 Vbeta and 13 Jbeta primers were used in PCR. Clones were sequenced by immunoSEQ multiplex PCR, and TCRdb holds only the in-frame ones, with some missing. The table shows 200,000 to 250,000 clones, with roughly 85% occurring only once. Specimen: PBMCs. All receptors come from a man in his late teens or twenties in good health and CMV-seronegative.

This clone was found once. V gene TRBV19 combines with J gene TRBJ2-1; 10 nucleotides align to TRBD2. Germline trimming cut 4 bases from V and 10 bases from J; bases unmatched to any gene: 7. The CDR3 has 14 amino acids. CDR1 is LNHDA, CDR2 SQIVND, per germline (reference sequence). This CDR3 is CASSTASGRVEQFF. The CDR3 region has the DNA TGTGCCAGTAGTACCGCTAGCGGGAGAGTAGAGCAGTTCTTC.

With regard to this clone: Other DNA sequences of this sample code for an identical CDR3. CDR3: CASSRDTGELFF. CDR3 nucleotides: TGTGCCAGCAGTCGAGACACCGGGGAGCTGTTTTTT. The chain has TRBV6-5 and TRBJ2-2; no clear D gene. This CDR3 comprises 12 residues. V was clipped by 5 bases and J by 3 bases, with 4 bases between them. The germline V gene has CDR1 MNHEY and CDR2 SVGAGI.

The chain joins TRBV20-1 to TRBJ2-1, with TRBD2 as a possible D gene (7 bases). V lost 6 bases and J lost 9, with 12 bases in between. Per the germline V gene, CDR1 is DFQATT and CDR2 is SNEGSKA (reference sequence). The CDR3 is 11 amino acids. CDR3 sequence: CSARGAAEQFF. The CDR3 DNA reads as TGCAGTGCCCGGGGGGCAGCTGAGCAGTTCTTC.

The chain employs TRBV5-1 and TRBJ2-7; TRBD2 agrees at 11 bases. V lost 3 bases, J lost 1 base, and 12 bases stayed unmatched. The CDR3 covers 18 residues. Looked up from germline, CDR1 is SGHRS and CDR2 is YFSETQ. Here the CDR3 DNA reads TGCGCCAGCAGCTCCGGACTAGCGGGCCCCAAAGGGTCCTACGAGCAGTACTTC. It codes for CASSSGLAGPKGSYEQYF.

This clone was found once. This chain joins TRBV21-1 and TRBJ1-4; no check of the table's D call, TRBD1, against the DNA was made. TRBV21-1 counts as a pseudogene. The CDR3 is 16 amino acids. CDR3 amino acids: CASSNNLGAYAEKLFF. CDR3 nucleotide sequence: TGTGCCAGCAGCAACAATCTGGGGGCCTACGCTGAAAAACTGTTTTTT.

This chain links TRBV30 with TRBJ2-5, with D perhaps matching TRBD2 (6 bases). The J call may be faulty, since TRBJ2-7 better matches the DNA end. Germline CDR1 and CDR2: GTSNPN and SVGIG (reference sequence). The CDR3 sequence is 13 residues long. The CDR3 loop is CAWSAGSIYEQYF. The CDR3 DNA reads TGTGCCTGGAGTGCCGGGAGCATCTACGAGCAGTACTTC.

The V and J genes are TRBV5-1 and TRBJ2-2; 7 bases fit TRBD1. CDR3 length: 16 residues. Trimming took 4 bases from V and 1 from J; bases not matched to a gene: 7. CDR1 is SGHRS, CDR2 YFSETQ, per germline. The DNA for the CDR3 is TGCGCCAGCAGCCTAAGGACAGGTTTGAACACCGGGGAGCTGTTTTTT. Encoded protein: CASSLRTGLNTGELFF.

CDR3 sequence reads: CAWRQDNQPQHF. DNA for the CDR3: TGTGCCTGGAGACAGGACAATCAGCCCCAGCATTTT. The chain uses TRBV30 and TRBJ1-5; perhaps TRBD1 as D (5 bases). Germline V gene lookup returns CDR1 GTSNPN and CDR2 SVGIG (reference sequence). The CDR3 runs to 12 residues. V was clipped by 3 bases and J by 3 bases, with 6 bases between them.

The chain recombines TRBV6-5 with TRBJ2-5; TRBD1 is a possible D gene (6 bases). CDR1 is MNHEY, CDR2 SVGAGI, per germline. The CDR3 loop spans 15 amino acids. Trimming pared 10 bases from V and 5 bases from J, leaving 23 bases between. The CDR3 sequence: CATRPQQGRDETQYF. As DNA, the CDR3 is TGTGCCACCCGACCACAACAGGGTAGGGACGAGACCCAGTACTTC.

The chain carries TRBV12-5 and TRBJ1-1; D is perhaps TRBD1 (5 bases). Trimming shortened V by 0 bases and J by 0 bases, and 11 bases separated the two germline ends. The germline V gene encodes CDR1 LGHNT and CDR2 FRNRAP. CDR3 length: 16 residues. This CDR3 reads CASGLVPGNLNTEAFF. CDR3 in DNA: TGTGCTAGTGGTTTGGTACCAGGGAACTTGAACACTGAAGCTTTCTTT.

The chain has TRBV2 and TRBJ2-5; 10 bases are a match to TRBD2. The germline gives CDR1 SNHLY, CDR2 FYNNEI. This CDR3 has 16 amino acids. The ends lost 6 bases at V and 3 bases at J; junction bases unmatched: 10. The CDR3 spells CASRAGTSETEETQYF. The CDR3 region has the DNA TGTGCCAGCAGAGCCGGGACTAGCGAAACGGAAGAGACCCAGTACTTC. The full variable domain, rest sourced from reference TRBV2 and TRBJ2-5, is EPEVTQTPSHQVTQMGQEVILRCVPISNHLYFYWYRQILGQKVEFLVSFYNNEISEKSEIFDDQFSVERPDGSNFTLKIRSTKLEDSAMYFCASRAGTSETEETQYFGPGTRLLVL.

The rearrangement links TRBV28 to TRBJ1-3, with D possibly being TRBD1 (5 bases). Between the trimmed V and J ends, which lost 3 bases and 3 bases, there was a span of 12 bases. Per germline, CDR1 MDHEN and CDR2 SYDVKM. This CDR3 is built from 15 residues. CDR3: CASSFGGSGGNTIYF. CDR3 DNA sequence: TGTGCCAGCAGTTTCGGGGGAAGTGGTGGAAACACCATATATTTT.

J is TRBJ2-3 and V is TRBV7-6, with TRBD2 matching over 13 bases. Trimming at V came to 5 bases and at J to 3 bases, leaving 5 bases not matched to a gene. CDR3 length: 16 amino acids. Germline V gene lookup returns CDR1 SGHVS and CDR2 FNYEAQ. CDR3 coding DNA: TGTGCCAGCAGCCCACAGACTAGCGGGAGGACAGATACGCAGTATTTT. Translated: CASSPQTSGRTDTQYF.